This T cell receptor (beta chain) was identified during a study of CD8 T cells in ankylosing spondylitis. General study points: The study identified a TCR beta motif of under ten highly homologous variants that appeared characteristic of ankylosing spondylitis blood. Relatively scarce in peripheral blood, disease-linked clones were CD8+. According to the report, clones linked to the disease were significantly enriched in matched synovial fluid samples taken from ankylosing spondylitis patients.

In regard to this clonotype: What it binds is not known.

J gave up 4 bases and V 7 bases, and 5 bases lay outside the gene matches. CDR3 size: 15 residues. Germline V CDR1 and CDR2: LNHDA, SQIVND (reference sequence). TCRdb analysed the 5' RACE reads with MiXCR anew, one entry per CDR3 protein. Altogether around 280,000 distinct CDR3 sequences are present, 20% being singletons, with the ten largest covering roughly 8%. Sequencing was carried out using blood, either unsorted or a sorted T cell fraction (not recorded which). The chain employs TRBV19 and TRBJ2-2, with 11 bases identical to TRBD2. The sequence was collected from a male donor with ankylosing spondylitis or in good health (not recorded which). CDR3 in amino acids: CASTATSGGTGELFF. Written as DNA, the CDR3 is TGTGCCAGTACCGCAACTAGCGGGGGCACCGGGGAGCTGTTTTTT.